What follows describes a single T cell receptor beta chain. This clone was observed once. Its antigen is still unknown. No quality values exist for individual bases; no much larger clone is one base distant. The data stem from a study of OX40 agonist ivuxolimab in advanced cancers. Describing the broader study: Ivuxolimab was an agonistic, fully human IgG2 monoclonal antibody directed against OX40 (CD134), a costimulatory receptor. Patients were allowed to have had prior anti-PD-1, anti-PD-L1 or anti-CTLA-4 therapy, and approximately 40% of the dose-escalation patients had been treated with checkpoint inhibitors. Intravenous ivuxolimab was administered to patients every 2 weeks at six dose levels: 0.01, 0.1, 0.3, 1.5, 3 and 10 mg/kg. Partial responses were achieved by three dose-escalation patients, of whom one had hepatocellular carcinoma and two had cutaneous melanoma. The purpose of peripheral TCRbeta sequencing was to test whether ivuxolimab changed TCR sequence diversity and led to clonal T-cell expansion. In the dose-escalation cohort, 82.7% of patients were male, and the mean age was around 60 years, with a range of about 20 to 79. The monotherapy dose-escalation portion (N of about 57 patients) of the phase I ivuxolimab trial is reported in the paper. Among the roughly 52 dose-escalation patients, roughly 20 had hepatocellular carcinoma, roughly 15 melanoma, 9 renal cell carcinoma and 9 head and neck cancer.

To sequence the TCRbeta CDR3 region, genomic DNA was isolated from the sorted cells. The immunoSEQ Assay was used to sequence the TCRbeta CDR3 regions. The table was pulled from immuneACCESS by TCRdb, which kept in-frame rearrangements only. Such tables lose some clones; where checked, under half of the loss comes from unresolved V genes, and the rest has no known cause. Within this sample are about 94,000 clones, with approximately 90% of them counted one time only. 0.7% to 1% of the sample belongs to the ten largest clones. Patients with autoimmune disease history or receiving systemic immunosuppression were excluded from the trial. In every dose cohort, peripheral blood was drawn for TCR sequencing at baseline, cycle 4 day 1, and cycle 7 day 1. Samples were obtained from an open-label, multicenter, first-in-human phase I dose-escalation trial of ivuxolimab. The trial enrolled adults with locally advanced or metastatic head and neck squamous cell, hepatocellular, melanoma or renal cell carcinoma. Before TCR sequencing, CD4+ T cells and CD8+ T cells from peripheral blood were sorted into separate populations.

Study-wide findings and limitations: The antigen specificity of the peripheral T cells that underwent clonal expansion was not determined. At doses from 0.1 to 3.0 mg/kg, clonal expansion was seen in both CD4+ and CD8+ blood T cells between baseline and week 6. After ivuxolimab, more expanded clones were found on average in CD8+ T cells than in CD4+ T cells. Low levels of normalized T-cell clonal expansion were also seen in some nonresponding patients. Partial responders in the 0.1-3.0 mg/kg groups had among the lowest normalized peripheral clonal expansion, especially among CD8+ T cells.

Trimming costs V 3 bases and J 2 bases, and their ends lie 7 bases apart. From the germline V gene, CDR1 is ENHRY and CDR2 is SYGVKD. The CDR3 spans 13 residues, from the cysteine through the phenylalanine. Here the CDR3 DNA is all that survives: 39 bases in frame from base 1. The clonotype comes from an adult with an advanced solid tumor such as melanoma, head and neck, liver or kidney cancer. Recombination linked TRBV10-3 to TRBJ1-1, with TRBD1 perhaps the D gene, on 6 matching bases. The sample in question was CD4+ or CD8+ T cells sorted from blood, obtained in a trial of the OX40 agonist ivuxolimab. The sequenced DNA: TGTGCCATCAGTGACAGGGGAAACACTGAAGCTTTCTTT. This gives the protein CAISDRGNTEAFF.